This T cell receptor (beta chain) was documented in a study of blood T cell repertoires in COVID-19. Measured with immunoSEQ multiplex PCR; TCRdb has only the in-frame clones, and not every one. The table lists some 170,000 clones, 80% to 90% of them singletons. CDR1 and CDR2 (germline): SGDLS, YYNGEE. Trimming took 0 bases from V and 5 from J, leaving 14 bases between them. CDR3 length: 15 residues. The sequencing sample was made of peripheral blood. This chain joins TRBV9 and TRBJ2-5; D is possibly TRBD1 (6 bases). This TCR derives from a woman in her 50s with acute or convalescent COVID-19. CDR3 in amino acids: CASSVGSLQGETQYF. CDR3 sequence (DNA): TGTGCCAGCAGCGTAGGCAGTCTCCAGGGGGAGACCCAGTACTTC.